This T cell receptor (beta chain) was found in a study of response to subunit inactivated influenza vaccine. Remarks on this clonotype: Its target is not known.

CDR3 length equals 15 residues. Trimming removed 5 bases at V and 0 bases at J, with 10 bases between. The germline CDR1 and CDR2 sequences are SGHAT and FQNNGV. Via MiXCR, TCRdb re-called the RT-PCR reads, giving one row per CDR3 protein. The sample holds approximately 300,000 distinct CDR3 sequences, around 22% seen once. Points from the study as a whole: T cells newly recruited by each seasonal influenza vaccination are few, the authors suggested.

The sequence derives from a man aged 50 to 69 who received an inactivated influenza vaccine. V is TRBV11-2 and J is TRBJ2-2, with a tentative D call TRBD1 (6 bases). The sample consisted of PBMCs from blood, taken about 19 months after vaccination. CDR3 bases: TGTGCCAGCAGCCCCGGGACATCGAACACCGGGGAGCTGTTTTTT. It is translated as CASSPGTSNTGELFF.